Reported below is one T cell receptor beta chain. This entry is derived from a study of control samples from healthy donors and cancer patients. The CDR3 totals 15 residues. Germline CDR1 is KGHSH and CDR2 is LQKENI. V dropped 5 bases and J dropped 5; count of bases not matched to a gene: 8. The repertoire was sequenced with immunoSEQ multiplex PCR; TCRdb's copy has only in-frame clones and lacks some. The sample shows 150,000 to 160,000 clones, around 96% of them seen only once. Sequencing was done on a sample of blood. V usage is TRBV18 and J usage is TRBJ2-2; 7 nucleotides align to TRBD1. This receptor was taken from a man aged 40-49 years in good health. The CDR3 nucleotides read TGTGCCAGCTCATCTACGAAGGGACAGACCGGGGAGCTGTTTTTT. Encoded protein: CASSSTKGQTGELFF. The full variable domain, in which reference TRBV18 and TRBJ2-2 provide the parts outside the CDR3, is NAGVMQNPRHLVRRRGQEARLRCSPMKGHSHVYWYRQLPEEGLKFMVYLQKENIIDESGMPKERFSAEFPKEGPSILRIQQVVRGDSAAYFCASSSTKGQTGELFFGEGSRLTVL.